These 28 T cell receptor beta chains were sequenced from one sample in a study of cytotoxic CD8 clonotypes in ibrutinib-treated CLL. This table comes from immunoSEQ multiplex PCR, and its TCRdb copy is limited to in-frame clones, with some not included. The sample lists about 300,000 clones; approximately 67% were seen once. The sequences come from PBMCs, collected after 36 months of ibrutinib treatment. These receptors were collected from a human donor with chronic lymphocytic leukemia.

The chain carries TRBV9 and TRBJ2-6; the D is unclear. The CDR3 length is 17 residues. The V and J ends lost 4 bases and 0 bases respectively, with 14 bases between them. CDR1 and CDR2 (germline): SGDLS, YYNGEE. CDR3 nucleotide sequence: TGTGCCAGCAGCCCCGTCCCCGTGTACTCTGGGGCCAACGTCCTGACTTTC. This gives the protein CASSPVPVYSGANVLTF.

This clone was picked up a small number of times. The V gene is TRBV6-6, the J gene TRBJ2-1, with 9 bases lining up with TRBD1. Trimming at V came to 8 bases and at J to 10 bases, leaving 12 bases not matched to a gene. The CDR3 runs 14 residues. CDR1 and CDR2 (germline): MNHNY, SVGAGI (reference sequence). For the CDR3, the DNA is TGTGCCAGCGTTGGGGGACAGGGTGTTCCCGAGCAGTTCTTC. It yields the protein CASVGGQGVPEQFF.

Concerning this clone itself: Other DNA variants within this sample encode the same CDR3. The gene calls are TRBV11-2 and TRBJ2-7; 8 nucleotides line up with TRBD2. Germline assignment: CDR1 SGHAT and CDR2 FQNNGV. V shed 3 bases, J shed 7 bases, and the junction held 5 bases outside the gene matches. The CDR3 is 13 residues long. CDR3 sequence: CASSFSGVGEQYF. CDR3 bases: TGTGCCAGCAGCTTTAGCGGGGTGGGGGAGCAGTACTTC.

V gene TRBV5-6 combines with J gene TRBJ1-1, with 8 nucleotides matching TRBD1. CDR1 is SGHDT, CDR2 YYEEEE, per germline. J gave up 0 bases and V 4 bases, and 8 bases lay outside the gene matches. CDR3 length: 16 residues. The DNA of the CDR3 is TGTGCCAGCAGCCCCGGACAGGGAAGTTTGAACACTGAAGCTTTCTTT. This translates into CASSPGQGSLNTEAFF. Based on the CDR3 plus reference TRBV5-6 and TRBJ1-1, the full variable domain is DAGVTQSPTHLIKTRGQQVTLRCSPKSGHDTVSWYQQALGQGPQFIFQYYEEEERQRGNFPDRFSGHQFPNYSSELNVNALLLGDSALYLCASSPGQGSLNTEAFFGQGTRLTVV.

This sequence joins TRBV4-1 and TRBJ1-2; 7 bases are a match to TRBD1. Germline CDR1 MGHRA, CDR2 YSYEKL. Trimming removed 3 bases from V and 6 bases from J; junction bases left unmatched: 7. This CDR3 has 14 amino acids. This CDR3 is CASSQDDREDGYTF. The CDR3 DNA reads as TGCGCCAGCAGCCAGGATGACAGGGAGGATGGCTACACCTTC.

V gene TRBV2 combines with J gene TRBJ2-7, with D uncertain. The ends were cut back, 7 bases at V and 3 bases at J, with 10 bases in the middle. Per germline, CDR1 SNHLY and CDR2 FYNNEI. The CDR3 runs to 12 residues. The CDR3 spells CASKGQFYEQYF. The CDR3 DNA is TGTGCCAGCAAAGGGCAGTTCTACGAGCAGTACTTC.

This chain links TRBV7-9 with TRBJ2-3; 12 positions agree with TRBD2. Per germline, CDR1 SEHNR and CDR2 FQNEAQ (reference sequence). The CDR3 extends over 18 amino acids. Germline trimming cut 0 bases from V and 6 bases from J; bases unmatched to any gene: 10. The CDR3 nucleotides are TGTGCCAGCAGCTTAGCTCTAGCGGGAGGGCCGACCGGCGATACGCAGTATTTT. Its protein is CASSLALAGGPTGDTQYF.

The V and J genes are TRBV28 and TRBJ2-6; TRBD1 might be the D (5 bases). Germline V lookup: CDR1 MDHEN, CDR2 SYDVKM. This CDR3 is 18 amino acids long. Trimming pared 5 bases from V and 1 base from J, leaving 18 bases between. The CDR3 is CASSPLTTVWSGANVLTF. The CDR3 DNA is TGTGCCAGCAGTCCATTAACGACAGTATGGTCTGGGGCCAACGTCCTGACTTTC.

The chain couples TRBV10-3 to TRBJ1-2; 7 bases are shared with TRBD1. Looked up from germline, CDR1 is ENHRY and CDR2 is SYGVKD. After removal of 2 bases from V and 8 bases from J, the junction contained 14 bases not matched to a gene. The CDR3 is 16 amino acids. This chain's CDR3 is CAISETSLQGGGGYTF. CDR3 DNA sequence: TGTGCCATCAGTGAGACCTCATTACAGGGAGGGGGCGGCTACACCTTC.

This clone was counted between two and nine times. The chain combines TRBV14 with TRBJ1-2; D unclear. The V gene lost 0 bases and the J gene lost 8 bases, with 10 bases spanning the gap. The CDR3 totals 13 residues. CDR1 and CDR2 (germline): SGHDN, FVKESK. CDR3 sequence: CASSQDLTRGYTF. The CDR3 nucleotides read TGTGCCAGCAGCCAAGATCTCACGCGCGGCTACACCTTC.

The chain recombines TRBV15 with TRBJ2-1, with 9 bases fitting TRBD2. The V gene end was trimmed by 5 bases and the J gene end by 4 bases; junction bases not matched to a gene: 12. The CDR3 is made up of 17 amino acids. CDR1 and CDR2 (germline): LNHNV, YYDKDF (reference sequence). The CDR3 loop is CATSDYDFLAGYNEQFF. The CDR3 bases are TGTGCCACCAGCGACTACGATTTCCTAGCGGGGTACAATGAGCAGTTCTTC. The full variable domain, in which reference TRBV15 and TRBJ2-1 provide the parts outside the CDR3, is DAMVIQNPRYQVTQFGKPVTLSCSQTLNHNVMYWYQQKSSQAPKLLFHYYDKDFNNEADTPDNFQSRRPNTSFCFLDIRSPGLGDTAMYLCATSDYDFLAGYNEQFFGPGTRLTVL.

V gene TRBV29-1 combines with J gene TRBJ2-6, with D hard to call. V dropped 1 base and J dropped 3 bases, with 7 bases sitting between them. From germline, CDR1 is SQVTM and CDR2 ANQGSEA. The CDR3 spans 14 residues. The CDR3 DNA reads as TGCAGCGTTGAAGGGGGTGGTGGGGCCAACGTCCTGACTTTC. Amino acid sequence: CSVEGGGGANVLTF. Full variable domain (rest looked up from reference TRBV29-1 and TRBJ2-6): SAVISQKPSRDICQRGTSLTIQCQVDSQVTMMFWYRQQPGQSLTLIATANQGSEATYESGFVIDKFPISRPNLTFSTLTVSNMSPEDSSIYLCSVEGGGGANVLTFGAGSRLTVL.

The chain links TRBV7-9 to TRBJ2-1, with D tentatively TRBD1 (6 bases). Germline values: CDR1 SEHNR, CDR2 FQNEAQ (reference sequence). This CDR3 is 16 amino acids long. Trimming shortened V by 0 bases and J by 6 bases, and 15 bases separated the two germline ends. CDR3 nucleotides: TGTGCCAGCAGCTTAGCCGAGTGGGGGCTCGGCAATGAGCAGTTCTTC. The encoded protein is CASSLAEWGLGNEQFF.

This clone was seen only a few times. The CDR3 sequence is CASSGDRASPLHF. CDR3 coding DNA: TGTGCCAGCAGCGGGGACAGAGCCTCACCCCTCCACTTT. The chain uses TRBV9 and TRBJ1-6; 7 nucleotides agree with TRBD1. After removal of 3 bases from V and 10 bases from J, the junction contained 4 bases not matched to a gene. Per germline, CDR1 SGDLS and CDR2 YYNGEE. This CDR3 spans 13 amino acids.

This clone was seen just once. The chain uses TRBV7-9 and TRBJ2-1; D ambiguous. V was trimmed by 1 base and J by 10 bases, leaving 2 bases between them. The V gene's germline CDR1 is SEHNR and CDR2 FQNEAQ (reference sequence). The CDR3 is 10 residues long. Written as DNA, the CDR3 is TGTGCCAGCAGCTTAGGGGAGCAGTTCTTC. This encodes CASSLGEQFF.

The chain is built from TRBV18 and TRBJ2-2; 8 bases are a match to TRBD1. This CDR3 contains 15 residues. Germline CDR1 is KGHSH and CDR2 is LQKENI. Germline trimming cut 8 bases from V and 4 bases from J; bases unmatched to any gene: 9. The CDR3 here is CASPRGQGGTGELFF. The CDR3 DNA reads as TGTGCCAGCCCGCGAGGACAGGGCGGCACCGGGGAGCTGTTTTTT.

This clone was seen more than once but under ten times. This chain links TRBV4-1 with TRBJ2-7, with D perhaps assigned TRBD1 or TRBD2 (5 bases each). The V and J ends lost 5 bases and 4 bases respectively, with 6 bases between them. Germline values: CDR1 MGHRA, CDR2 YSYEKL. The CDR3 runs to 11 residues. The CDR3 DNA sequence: TGCGCCAGCAGCGGGGGTTACGAGCAGTACTTC. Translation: CASSGGYEQYF.

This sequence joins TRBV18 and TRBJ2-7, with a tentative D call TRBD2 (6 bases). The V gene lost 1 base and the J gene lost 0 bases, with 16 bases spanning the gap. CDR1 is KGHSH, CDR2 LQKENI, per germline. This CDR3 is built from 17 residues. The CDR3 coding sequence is TGTGCCAGCTCACCACAGGCGGGGATTAAGATCTCCTACGAGCAGTACTTC. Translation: CASSPQAGIKISYEQYF.

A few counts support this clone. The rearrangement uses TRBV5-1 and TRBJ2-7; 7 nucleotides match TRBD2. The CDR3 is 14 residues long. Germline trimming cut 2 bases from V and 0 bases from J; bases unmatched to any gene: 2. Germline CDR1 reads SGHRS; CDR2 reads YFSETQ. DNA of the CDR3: TGCGCCAGCAGCTTCGGGACTACCTCCTACGAGCAGTACTTC. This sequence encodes CASSFGTTSYEQYF.

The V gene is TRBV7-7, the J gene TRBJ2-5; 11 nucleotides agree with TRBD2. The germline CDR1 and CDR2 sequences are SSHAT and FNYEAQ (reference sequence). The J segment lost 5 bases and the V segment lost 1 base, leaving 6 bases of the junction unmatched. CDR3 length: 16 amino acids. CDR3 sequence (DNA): TGTGCCAGCAGCTTAGACATAGCGGGAGGGCCGGAGACCCAGTACTTC. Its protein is CASSLDIAGGPETQYF.

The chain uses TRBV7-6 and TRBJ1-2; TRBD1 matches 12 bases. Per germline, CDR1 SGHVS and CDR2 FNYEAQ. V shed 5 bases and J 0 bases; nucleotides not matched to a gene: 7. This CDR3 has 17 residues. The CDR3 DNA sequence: TGTGCCAGCAGCACCGGGACAGGGGGCTTCCCTAACTATGGCTACACCTTC. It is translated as CASSTGTGGFPNYGYTF.

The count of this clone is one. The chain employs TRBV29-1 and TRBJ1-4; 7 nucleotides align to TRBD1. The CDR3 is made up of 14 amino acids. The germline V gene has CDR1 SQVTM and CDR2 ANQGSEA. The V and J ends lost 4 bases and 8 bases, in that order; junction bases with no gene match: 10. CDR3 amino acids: CSVGQGRNYEKLFF. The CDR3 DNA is TGCAGCGTTGGACAGGGACGGAATTACGAAAAACTGTTTTTT.

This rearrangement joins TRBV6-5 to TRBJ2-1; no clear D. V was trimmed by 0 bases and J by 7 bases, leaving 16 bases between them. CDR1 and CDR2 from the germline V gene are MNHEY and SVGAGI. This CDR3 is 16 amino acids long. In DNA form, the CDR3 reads TGTGCCAGCAGTTACTCCGCGGTTGTCGTTTCAAATGAGCAGTTCTTC. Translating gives CASSYSAVVVSNEQFF.

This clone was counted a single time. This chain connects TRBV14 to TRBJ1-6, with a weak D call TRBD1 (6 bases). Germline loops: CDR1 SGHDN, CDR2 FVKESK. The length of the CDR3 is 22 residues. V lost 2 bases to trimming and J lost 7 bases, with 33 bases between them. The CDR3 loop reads CASSQYVFRIGSETGPNSPLHF. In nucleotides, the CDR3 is TGTGCCAGCAGCCAATACGTCTTTCGGATTGGGTCCGAGACAGGCCCAAATTCACCCCTCCACTTT.

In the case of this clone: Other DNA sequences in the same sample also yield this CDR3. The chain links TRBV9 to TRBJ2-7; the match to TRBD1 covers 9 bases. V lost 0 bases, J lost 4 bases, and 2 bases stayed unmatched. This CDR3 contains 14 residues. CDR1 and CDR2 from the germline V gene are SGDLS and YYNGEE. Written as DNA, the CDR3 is TGTGCCAGCAGCGTAGCGGGACAGGGTTACGAGCAGTACTTC. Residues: CASSVAGQGYEQYF.

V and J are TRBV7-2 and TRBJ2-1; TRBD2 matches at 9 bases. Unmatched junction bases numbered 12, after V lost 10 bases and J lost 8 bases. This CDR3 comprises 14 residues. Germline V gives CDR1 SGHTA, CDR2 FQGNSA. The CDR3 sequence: CATTGTSMLDEQFF. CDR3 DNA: TGTGCCACCACCGGGACTAGCATGTTGGATGAGCAGTTCTTC.

CDR3 in DNA: TGTGCCAGCAGCCCCGACAATGGGGGGGTGACCCAGTACTTC. As protein: CASSPDNGGVTQYF. The chain couples TRBV7-7 to TRBJ2-5, with 7 bases identical to TRBD2. This CDR3 has 14 amino acids. V trimming: 5 bases; J trimming: 7 bases; junction bases outside the gene matches: 10. Germline loops: CDR1 SSHAT, CDR2 FNYEAQ (reference sequence).

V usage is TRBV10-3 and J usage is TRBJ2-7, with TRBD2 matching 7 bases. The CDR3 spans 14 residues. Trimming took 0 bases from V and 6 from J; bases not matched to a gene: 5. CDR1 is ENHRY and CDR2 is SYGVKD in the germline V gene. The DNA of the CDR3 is TGTGCCATCAGTGAGTCGTTTGGGAGGGTCGAGCAGTACTTC. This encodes CAISESFGRVEQYF.